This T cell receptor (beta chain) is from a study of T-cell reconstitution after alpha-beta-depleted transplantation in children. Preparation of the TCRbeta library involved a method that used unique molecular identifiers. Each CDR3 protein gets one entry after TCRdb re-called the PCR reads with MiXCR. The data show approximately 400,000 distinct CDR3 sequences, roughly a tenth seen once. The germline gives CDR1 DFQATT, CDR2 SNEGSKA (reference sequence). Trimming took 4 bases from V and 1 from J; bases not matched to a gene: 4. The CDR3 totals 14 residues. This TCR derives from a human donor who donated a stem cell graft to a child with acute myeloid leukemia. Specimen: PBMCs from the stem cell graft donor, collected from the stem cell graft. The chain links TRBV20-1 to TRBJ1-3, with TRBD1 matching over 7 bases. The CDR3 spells CSATTTGSGNTIYF. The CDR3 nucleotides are TGCAGTGCTACTACGACAGGGTCTGGAAACACCATATATTTT.